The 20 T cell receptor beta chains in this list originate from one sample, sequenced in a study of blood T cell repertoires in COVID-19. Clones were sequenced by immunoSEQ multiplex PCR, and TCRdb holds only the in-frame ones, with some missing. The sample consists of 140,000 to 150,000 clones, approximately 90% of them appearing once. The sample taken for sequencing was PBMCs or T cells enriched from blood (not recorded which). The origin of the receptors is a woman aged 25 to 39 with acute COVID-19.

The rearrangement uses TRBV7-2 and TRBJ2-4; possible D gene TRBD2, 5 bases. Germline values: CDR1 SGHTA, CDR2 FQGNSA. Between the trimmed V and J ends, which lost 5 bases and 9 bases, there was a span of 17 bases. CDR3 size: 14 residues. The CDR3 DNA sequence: TGTGCCAGCAGCCCAACGTTATCCGCGGGCATTCAGTACTTC. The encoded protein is CASSPTLSAGIQYF. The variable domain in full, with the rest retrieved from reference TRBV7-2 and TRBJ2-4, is GAGVSQSPSNKVTEKGKDVELRCDPISGHTALYWYRQSLGQGLEFLIYFQGNSAPDKSGLPSDRFSAERTGGSVSTLTIQRTQQEDSAVYLCASSPTLSAGIQYFGAGTRLSVL.

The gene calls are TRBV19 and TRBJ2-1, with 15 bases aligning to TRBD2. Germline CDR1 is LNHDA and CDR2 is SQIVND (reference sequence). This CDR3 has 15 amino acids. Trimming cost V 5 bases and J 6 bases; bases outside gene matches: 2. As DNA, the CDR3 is TGTGCCAGTAGTCCGGGACTAGCGGGAGGCAATGAGCAGTTCTTC. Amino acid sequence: CASSPGLAGGNEQFF.

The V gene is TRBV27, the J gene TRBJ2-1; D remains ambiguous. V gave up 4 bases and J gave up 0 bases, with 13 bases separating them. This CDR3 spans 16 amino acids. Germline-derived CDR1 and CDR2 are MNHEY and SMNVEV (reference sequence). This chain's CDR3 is CASSSPRLSSYNEQFF. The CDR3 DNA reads TGTGCCAGCAGTTCCCCACGGTTGAGCTCCTACAATGAGCAGTTCTTC.

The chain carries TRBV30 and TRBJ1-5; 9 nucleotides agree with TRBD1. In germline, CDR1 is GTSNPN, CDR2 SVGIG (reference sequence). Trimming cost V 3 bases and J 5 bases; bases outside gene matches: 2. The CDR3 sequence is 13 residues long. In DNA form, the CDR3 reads TGTGCCTGGAGAAGACAGGGGGATCAGCCCCAGCATTTT. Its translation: CAWRRQGDQPQHF.

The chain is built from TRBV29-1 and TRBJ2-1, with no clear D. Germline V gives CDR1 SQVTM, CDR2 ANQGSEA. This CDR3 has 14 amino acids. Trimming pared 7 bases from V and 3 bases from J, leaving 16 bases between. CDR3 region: CSGVSGEVYNEQFF. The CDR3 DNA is TGCAGCGGGGTTTCTGGAGAGGTCTACAATGAGCAGTTCTTC.

The CDR3 DNA sequence: TGTGCCAGCAGTTTAGGTATACAGGGTGGGGGCACAGATACGCAGTATTTT. This translates into CASSLGIQGGGTDTQYF. The chain uses TRBV28 and TRBJ2-3, with D maybe TRBD1 (6 bases). The CDR3 is made up of 17 amino acids. The germline CDR1 and CDR2 sequences are MDHEN and SYDVKM. Trimming cost V 2 bases and J 1 base, with 16 bases left between them.

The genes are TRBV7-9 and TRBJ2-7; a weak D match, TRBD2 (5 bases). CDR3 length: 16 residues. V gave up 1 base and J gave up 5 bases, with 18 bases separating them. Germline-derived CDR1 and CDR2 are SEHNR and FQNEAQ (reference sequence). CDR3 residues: CASSLGSVMPGNEQYF. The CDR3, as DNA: TGTGCCAGCAGCTTAGGAAGTGTAATGCCGGGAAACGAGCAGTACTTC.

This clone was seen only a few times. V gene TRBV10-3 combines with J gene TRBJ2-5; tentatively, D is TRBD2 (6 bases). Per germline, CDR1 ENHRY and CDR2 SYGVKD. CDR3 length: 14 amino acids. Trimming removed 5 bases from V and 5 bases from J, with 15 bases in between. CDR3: CAISSPSGVETQYF. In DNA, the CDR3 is TGTGCCATCAGTTCCCCATCGGGGGTGGAGACCCAGTACTTC.

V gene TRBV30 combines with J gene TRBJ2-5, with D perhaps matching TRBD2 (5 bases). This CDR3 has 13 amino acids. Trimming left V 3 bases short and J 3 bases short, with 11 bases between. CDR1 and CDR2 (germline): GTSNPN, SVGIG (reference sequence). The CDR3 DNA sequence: TGTGCCTGGAGGGCGTGGGAGAAAGAGACCCAGTACTTC. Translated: CAWRAWEKETQYF.

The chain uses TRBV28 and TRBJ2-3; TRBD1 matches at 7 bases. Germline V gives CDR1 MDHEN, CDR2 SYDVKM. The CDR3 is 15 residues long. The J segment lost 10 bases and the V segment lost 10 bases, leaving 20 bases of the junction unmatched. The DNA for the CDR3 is TGTGCCACCATAATGGACAGGCGCTGGAAGTACGCGCAGTATTTT. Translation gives CATIMDRRWKYAQYF.

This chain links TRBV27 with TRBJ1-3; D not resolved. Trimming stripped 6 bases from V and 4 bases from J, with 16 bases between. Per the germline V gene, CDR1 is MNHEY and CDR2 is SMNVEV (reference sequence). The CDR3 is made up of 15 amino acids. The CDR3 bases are TGTGCCAGCAGCCGAGACATTGCGTCCGGAAACACCATATATTTT. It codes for CASSRDIASGNTIYF.

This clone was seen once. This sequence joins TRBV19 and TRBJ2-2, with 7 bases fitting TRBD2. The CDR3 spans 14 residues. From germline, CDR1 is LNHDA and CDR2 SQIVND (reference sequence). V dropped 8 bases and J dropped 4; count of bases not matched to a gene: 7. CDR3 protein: CASRGGLGTGELFF. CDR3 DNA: TGTGCCAGTCGCGGGGGACTTGGCACCGGGGAGCTGTTTTTT.

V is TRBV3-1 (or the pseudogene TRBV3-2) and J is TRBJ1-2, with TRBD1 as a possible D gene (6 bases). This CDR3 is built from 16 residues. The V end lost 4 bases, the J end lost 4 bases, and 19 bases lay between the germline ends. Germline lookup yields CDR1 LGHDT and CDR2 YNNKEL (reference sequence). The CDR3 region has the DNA TGTGCCAGCAGCCGGAAGGGTGGGGGCCTGGGCTATGGCTACACCTTC. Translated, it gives CASSRKGGGLGYGYTF.

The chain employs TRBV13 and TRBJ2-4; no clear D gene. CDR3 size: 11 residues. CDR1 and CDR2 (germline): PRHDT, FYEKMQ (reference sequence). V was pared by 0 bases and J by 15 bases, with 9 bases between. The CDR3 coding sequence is TGTGCCAGCAGCTTAGGCAGATCCCGGTACTTC. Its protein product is CASSLGRSRYF.

CDR3 sequence reads: CASSDTGTVTDTQYF. CDR3 in DNA: TGTGCCAGCAGCGACACCGGGACAGTCACAGATACGCAGTATTTT. The chain combines TRBV6-6 with TRBJ2-3, with TRBD1 matching 7 bases. Trimming took 6 bases from V and 2 from J; bases not matched to a gene: 8. Germline CDR1 MNHNY, CDR2 SVGAGI (reference sequence). The CDR3 contains 15 residues.

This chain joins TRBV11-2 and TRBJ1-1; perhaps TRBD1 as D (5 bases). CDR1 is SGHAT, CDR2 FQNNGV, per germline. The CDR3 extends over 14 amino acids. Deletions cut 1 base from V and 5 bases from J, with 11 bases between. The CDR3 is CASSLADGGTEAFF. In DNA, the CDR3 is TGTGCCAGCAGCTTAGCGGATGGGGGGACTGAAGCTTTCTTT.

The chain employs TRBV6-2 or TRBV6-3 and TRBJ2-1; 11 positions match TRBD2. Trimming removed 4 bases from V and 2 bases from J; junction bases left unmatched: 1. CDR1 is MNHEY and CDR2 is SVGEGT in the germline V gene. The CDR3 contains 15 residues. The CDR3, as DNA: TGTGCCAGCAGTTGGGGACTAGCGGCCTACAATGAGCAGTTCTTC. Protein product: CASSWGLAAYNEQFF.

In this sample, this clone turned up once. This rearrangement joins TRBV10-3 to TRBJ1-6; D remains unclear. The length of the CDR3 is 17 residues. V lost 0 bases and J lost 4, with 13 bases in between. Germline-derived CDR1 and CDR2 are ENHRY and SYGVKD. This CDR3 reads CAISESPGSGYNSPLHF. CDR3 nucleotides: TGTGCCATCAGTGAGTCGCCGGGGAGTGGGTATAATTCACCCCTCCACTTT.

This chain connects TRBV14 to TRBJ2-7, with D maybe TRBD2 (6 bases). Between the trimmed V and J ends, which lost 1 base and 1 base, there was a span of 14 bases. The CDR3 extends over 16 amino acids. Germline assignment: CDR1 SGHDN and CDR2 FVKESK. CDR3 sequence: CASSQALAFTSYEQYF. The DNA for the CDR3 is TGTGCCAGCAGCCAAGCACTAGCCTTTACGTCCTACGAGCAGTACTTC.

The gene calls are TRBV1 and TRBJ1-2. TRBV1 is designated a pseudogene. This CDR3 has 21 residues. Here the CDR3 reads CTSSQAGFLGVKTGARYGYTF. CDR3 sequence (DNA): TGCACCAGCAGCCAAGCCGGATTTCTCGGGGTGAAAACCGGTGCCCGCTATGGCTACACCTTC.